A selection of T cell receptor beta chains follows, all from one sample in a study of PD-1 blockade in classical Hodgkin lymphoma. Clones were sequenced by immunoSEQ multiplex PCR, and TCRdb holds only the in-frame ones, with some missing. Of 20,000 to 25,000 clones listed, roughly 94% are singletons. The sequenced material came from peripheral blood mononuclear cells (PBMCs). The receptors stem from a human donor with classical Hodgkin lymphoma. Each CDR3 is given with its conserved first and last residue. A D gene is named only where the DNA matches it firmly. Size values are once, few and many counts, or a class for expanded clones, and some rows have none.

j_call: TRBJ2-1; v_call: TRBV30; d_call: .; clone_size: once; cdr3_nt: TGTGCCTGGAGCGCCGGGACTCTCTCCTACAATGAGCAGTTCTTC; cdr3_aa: CAWSAGTLSYNEQFF
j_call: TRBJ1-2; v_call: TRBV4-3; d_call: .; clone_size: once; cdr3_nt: TGCGCCAGCAGCCAGGCCCCAAGACGGGCCGGAGGCTACACCTTC; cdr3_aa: CASSQAPRRAGGYTF
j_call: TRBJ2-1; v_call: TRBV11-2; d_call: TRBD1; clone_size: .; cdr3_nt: TGTGCCAGCAGATTTGGGGGACAGGGGGTCGATGAGCAGTTCTTC; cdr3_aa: CASRFGGQGVDEQFF
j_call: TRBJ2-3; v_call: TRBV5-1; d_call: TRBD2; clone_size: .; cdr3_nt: TGCGCCAGCAGCCCAATCGGACTAGCGGGGGATAGCACAGATACGCAGTATTTT; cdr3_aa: CASSPIGLAGDSTDTQYF
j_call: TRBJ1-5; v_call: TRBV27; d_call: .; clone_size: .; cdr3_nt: TGTGCCAGCAGTTTTGCCAATCAGCCCCAGCATTTT; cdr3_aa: CASSFANQPQHF
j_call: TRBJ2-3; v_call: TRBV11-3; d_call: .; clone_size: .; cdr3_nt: TGTGCCAGCAGCCTCGCAGCAGGTGGGACAGATACGCAGTATTTT; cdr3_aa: CASSLAAGGTDTQYF
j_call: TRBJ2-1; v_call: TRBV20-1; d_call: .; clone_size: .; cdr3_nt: TGCAGTGCCGAATTATACAATGAGCAGTTCTTC; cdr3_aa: CSAELYNEQFF
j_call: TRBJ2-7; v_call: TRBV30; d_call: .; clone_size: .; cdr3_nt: TGTGCCTGGAGTATGCAACAGGGAACTTTCTACGAGCAGTACTTC; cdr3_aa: CAWSMQQGTFYEQYF
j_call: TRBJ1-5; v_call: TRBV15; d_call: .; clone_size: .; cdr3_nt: TGTGCCACCAGCAGGGGGGGATCCCAGCCCCAGCATTTT; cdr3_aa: CATSRGGSQPQHF
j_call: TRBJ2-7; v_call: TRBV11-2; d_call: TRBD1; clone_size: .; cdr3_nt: TGTGCCAGCAGCTTAGATTCGTACAGGGGTTCTTCCTACGAGCAGTACTTC; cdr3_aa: CASSLDSYRGSSYEQYF
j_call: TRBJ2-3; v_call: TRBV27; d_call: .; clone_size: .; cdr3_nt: TGTGCCAGCAGTTTTATGGCTGGGGTAGGAGCGGCCACAGATACGCAGTATTTT; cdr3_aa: CASSFMAGVGAATDTQYF